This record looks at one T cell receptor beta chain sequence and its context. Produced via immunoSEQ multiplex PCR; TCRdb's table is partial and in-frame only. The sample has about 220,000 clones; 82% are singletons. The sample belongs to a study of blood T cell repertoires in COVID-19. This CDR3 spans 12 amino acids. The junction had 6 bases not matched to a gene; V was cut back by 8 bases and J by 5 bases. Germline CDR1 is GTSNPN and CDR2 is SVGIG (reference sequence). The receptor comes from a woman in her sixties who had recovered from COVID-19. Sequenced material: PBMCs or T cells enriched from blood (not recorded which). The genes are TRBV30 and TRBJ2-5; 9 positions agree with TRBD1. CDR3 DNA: TGTGCCGTGGGACAGGGAGGCGAGACCCAGTACTTC. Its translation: CAVGQGGETQYF.